The 14 T cell receptor beta chains reported below all come from one sample, sequenced in a study of T cell responses to AZD1222 COVID-19 vaccine. The method was immunoSEQ multiplex PCR; TCRdb's version includes in-frame clones alone and lacks a portion of them. Of about 120,000 clones listed, 70% to 90% are singletons. The sample was peripheral blood, taken on day 0 of AZD1222 vaccination. Every receptor here comes from an adult in good health.

V and J are TRBV19 and TRBJ2-4; D is uncertain. Germline loops: CDR1 LNHDA, CDR2 SQIVND (reference sequence). V lost 5 bases and J 0 bases, leaving 17 bases between the germline ends. The CDR3 loop spans 17 amino acids. In nucleotides, the CDR3 is TGTGCCAGTAGTGACGACACCCAGCCTCTAGCCAAAAACATTCAGTACTTC. Its protein product is CASSDDTQPLAKNIQYF. Drawing the rest from reference TRBV19 and TRBJ2-4, the complete variable domain is DGGITQSPKYLFRKEGQNVTLSCEQNLNHDAMYWYRQDPGQGLRLIYYSQIVNDFQKGDIAEGYSVSREKKESFPLTVTSAQKNPTAFYLCASSDDTQPLAKNIQYFGAGTRLSVL.

The chain carries TRBV30 and TRBJ1-2, with 8 bases that match TRBD1. This CDR3 region has 13 residues. Germline CDR1 and CDR2: GTSNPN and SVGIG (reference sequence). V gave up 4 bases and J gave up 6 bases; unmatched junction bases: 7. CDR3 coding DNA: TGTGCCTGGACGGCAGGGGGCTGGGATGGCTACACCTTC. Protein: CAWTAGGWDGYTF.

The chain recombines TRBV11-2 with TRBJ1-1; 10 positions match TRBD1. Unmatched junction bases numbered 4, after V lost 6 bases and J lost 6 bases. From germline, CDR1 is SGHAT and CDR2 FQNNGV. The CDR3 has 13 amino acids. DNA of the CDR3: TGTGCCAGCAGGGGACAGGGGTCGGCTGAAGCTTTCTTT. Protein sequence: CASRGQGSAEAFF.

The chain is built from TRBV5-4 and TRBJ2-2; 8 nucleotides line up with TRBD2. Germline-derived CDR1 and CDR2 are SGHNT and YYREEE (reference sequence). The CDR3 consists of 16 residues. The J segment lost 5 bases and the V segment lost 5 bases, leaving 11 bases of the junction unmatched. The CDR3 nucleotides read TGTGCCAGCAGAGCTCCGGGACTAGGGGGAACCGGGGAGCTGTTTTTT. It translates to CASRAPGLGGTGELFF.

V usage is TRBV2 and J usage is TRBJ2-3; D remains unclear. In germline, CDR1 is SNHLY, CDR2 FYNNEI. V gave up 2 bases and J gave up 4 bases, with 13 bases separating them. The CDR3 is made up of 15 amino acids. The CDR3 DNA reads TGTGCCAGCAGTGAAAAATGGAGAGCGTCAGATACGCAGTATTTT. It specifies CASSEKWRASDTQYF.

To note about this clone: At one of its ends the junction is not consistent with the germline gene, which may arise from a read error. The chain joins TRBV6-5 to TRBJ1-1, with D hard to call. Germline CDR1 reads MNHEY; CDR2 reads SVGAGI. CDR3 size: 16 residues. The chain's CDR3 is CASSYDALERNAEAFF. CDR3 sequence (DNA): TGTGCCAGCAGTTACGACGCCCTGGAAAGGAACGCTGAAGCTTTCTTT.

There are a few counts of this clone. This rearrangement joins TRBV19 to TRBJ1-3, with 7 bases fitting TRBD1. This CDR3 contains 15 residues. The germline V gene encodes CDR1 LNHDA and CDR2 SQIVND (reference sequence). V shed 5 bases and J 0 bases; nucleotides not matched to a gene: 4. The CDR3 coding sequence is TGTGCCAGTAGTCGGGCAGGGGGCTCTGGAAACACCATATATTTT. As protein: CASSRAGGSGNTIYF.

This chain uses TRBV5-6 with TRBJ2-7, with 10 bases aligning to TRBD1. CDR3 size: 18 residues. V dropped 4 bases and J dropped 1; count of bases not matched to a gene: 14. Germline loops: CDR1 SGHDT, CDR2 YYEEEE. The CDR3 spells CASSGNRLGQGKSYEQYF. The CDR3 nucleotides read TGTGCCAGCAGCGGGAACCGTCTGGGACAGGGGAAATCCTACGAGCAGTACTTC.

This clone showed up just once. The V gene is TRBV6-6, the J gene TRBJ2-3; unclear D gene. Looked up from germline, CDR1 is MNHNY and CDR2 is SVGAGI (reference sequence). The CDR3 is made up of 14 amino acids. Trimming left V 4 bases short and J 1 base short, with 9 bases between. The CDR3 here is CASSSTDGTDTQYF. The CDR3 DNA sequence: TGTGCCAGCAGTTCCACCGACGGCACAGATACGCAGTATTTT.

The J gene is TRBJ2-2, the V gene TRBV5-1, with D possibly being TRBD1 (6 bases). In germline, CDR1 is SGHRS, CDR2 YFSETQ. Trimming pared 0 bases from V and 0 bases from J, leaving 9 bases between. CDR3 size: 16 residues. CDR3 nucleotide sequence: TGCGCCAGCAGCTTGGACGCAGGGGCGAACACCGGGGAGCTGTTTTTT. Encoded protein: CASSLDAGANTGELFF.

The rearrangement links TRBV29-1 to TRBJ2-2, with 7 bases matching TRBD1. V lost 3 bases, J lost 5 bases, and 3 bases stayed unmatched. The CDR3 has 13 amino acids. Germline V gene sequence: CDR1 SQVTM, CDR2 ANQGSEA. The CDR3 DNA reads as TGCAGCGTTGACCGACAGGGTACCGGGGAGCTGTTTTTT. Its protein is CSVDRQGTGELFF.

The chain combines TRBV5-6 with TRBJ2-6; D is uncertain. This CDR3 is built from 15 residues. The ends were cut back, 0 bases at V and 4 bases at J, with 8 bases in the middle. Germline V gives CDR1 SGHDT, CDR2 YYEEEE. This CDR3 is CASSLGASGANVLTF. In DNA form, the CDR3 reads TGTGCCAGCAGCTTGGGGGCCTCGGGGGCCAACGTCCTGACTTTC.

The CDR3 loop is CASSLGGRGTGELFF. In DNA form, the CDR3 reads TGCGCCAGCAGCTTGGGTGGCAGGGGAACCGGGGAGCTGTTTTTT. The chain is built from TRBV5-1 and TRBJ2-2; D perhaps matches TRBD1 (6 bases). CDR3 size: 15 residues. Germline CDR1 reads SGHRS; CDR2 reads YFSETQ. Between the trimmed V and J ends, which lost 0 bases and 5 bases, there was a span of 11 bases. Based on the CDR3 plus reference TRBV5-1 and TRBJ2-2, the full variable domain is KAGVTQTPRYLIKTRGQQVTLSCSPISGHRSVSWYQQTPGQGLQFLFEYFSETQRNKGNFPGRFSGRQFSNSRSEMNVSTLELGDSALYLCASSLGGRGTGELFFGEGSRLTVL.

The gene calls are TRBV4-3 and TRBJ2-7; D uncertain. There are 13 residues in the CDR3. The ends were cut back, 0 bases at V and 4 bases at J, with 7 bases in the middle. Germline loops: CDR1 LGHNA, CDR2 YSLEER. The CDR3 region has the DNA TGCGCCAGCAGCCAAGAGGAGTTGTACGAGCAGTACTTC. Translating gives CASSQEELYEQYF.